The sequence of this TCR beta chain was determined in a study of T-cell reconstitution after alpha-beta-depleted transplantation in children. Study-level findings and limits: TCRbeta diversity was high at day 60 in some patients (a result of surviving recipient T cells and thymic progenitors). After transplant, at about two months, alpha-beta T cells were reportedly derived from several hundred expanded graft clones. It was newly produced T cells that mostly accounted for T-cell counts and diversity one year after transplant.

The V gene's germline CDR1 is ENHRY and CDR2 SYGVKD. The CDR3 length is 15 residues. The junction had 5 bases not matched to a gene; V was cut back by 5 bases and J by 3 bases. Remarks on this clonotype: The antigen remains unidentified.

A library of TCRbeta sequences, prepared with unique molecular identifiers, was generated. One entry per CDR3 protein, called by TCRdb with MiXCR from the PCR reads. In the table there are about 980,000 distinct CDR3 sequences, around 30% of which are singletons. The chain carries TRBV10-3 and TRBJ2-3; the match to TRBD2 covers 10 bases. The TCR originated in a boy in the first two years of life who had a stem cell transplant for SCID, so the T cells may come from the graft donor. The starting material was PBMCs, mostly from graft donor cells, obtained 360 days after TCRalphabeta/CD19-depleted stem cell transplant. The CDR3 nucleotides read TGTGCCATCAGTCCTAGCGGGGGAAGGACAGATACGCAGTATTTT. As protein: CAISPSGGRTDTQYF.